This TCR beta chain was sequenced in a study of cytomegalovirus exposure and HLA in healthy donors. The primer mix had 60 Vbeta and 13 Jbeta primers. Only in-frame clones appear in the TCRdb table, and some are missing; sequencing was by immunoSEQ multiplex PCR. The table includes 80,000 to 100,000 clones, roughly 76% detected once. This clone was observed a handful of times. The CDR3 length is 15 residues. V lost 6 bases to trimming and J lost 2 bases, with 16 bases between them. CDR1 and CDR2 from the germline V gene are LNHDA and SQIVND (reference sequence). The source is a middle-aged man in good health and CMV-seronegative. Sequencing used PBMCs. The chain joins TRBV19 to TRBJ2-5; D is unclear. The CDR3 loop reads CASRPKEAIQETQYF. Here the CDR3 DNA reads TGTGCCAGTAGGCCCAAAGAGGCGATACAAGAGACCCAGTACTTC.